Below, 4 T cell receptor beta chains from the same sample are listed, as sequenced in a study of cytomegalovirus exposure and HLA in healthy donors. Researchers ran the PCR with 60 Vbeta and 13 Jbeta primers. Libraries were prepared by immunoSEQ multiplex PCR; TCRdb keeps only in-frame clonotypes and omits some of them. The profile covers some 95,000 clones, with 65% to 75% appearing a single time and roughly 2% taken by the ten largest. The sequenced material came from PBMCs. The receptors stem from a man between 25 and 39 years old in good health and CMV-seronegative.

The chain has TRBV6-6 and TRBJ1-2; D not resolved. Trimming removed 0 bases from V and 4 bases from J, with 15 bases in between. CDR3 size: 16 residues. Germline CDR1 reads MNHNY; CDR2 reads SVGAGI (reference sequence). The CDR3 loop reads CASSYSGGSVLYGYTF. In DNA, the CDR3 is TGTGCCAGCAGTTACTCGGGAGGTTCAGTTCTCTATGGCTACACCTTC.

This clone was observed a few times. This chain links TRBV7-9 with TRBJ1-4, with D maybe TRBD1 (6 bases). The V end was cut by 5 bases, the J end by 4 bases, with 14 bases between. CDR1 is SEHNR, CDR2 FQNEAQ, per germline (reference sequence). This CDR3 comprises 15 residues. CDR3 protein: CASSRKDSYNEKLFF. CDR3 nucleotides: TGTGCCAGCAGCCGAAAGGACAGCTATAATGAAAAACTGTTTTTT. The variable domain in full, completed from reference TRBV7-9 and TRBJ1-4, reads DTGVSQNPRHKITKRGQNVTFRCDPISEHNRLYWYRQTLGQGPEFLTYFQNEAQLEKSRLLSDRFSAERPKGSFSTLEIQRTEQGDSAMYLCASSRKDSYNEKLFFGSGTQLSVL.

This chain joins TRBV6-1 and TRBJ2-1; 9 bases are a match to TRBD1. The V gene's germline CDR1 is MNHNS and CDR2 SASEGT. Losses at the gene ends were 5 bases for V and 2 bases for J; bases not matched to a gene: 4. This CDR3 has 15 residues. The CDR3 nucleotides are TGTGCCAGCAGTCACGGGACAGGGACCTACAATGAGCAGTTCTTC. Its translation is CASSHGTGTYNEQFF.

The chain recombines TRBV2 with TRBJ1-2, with 12 bases fitting TRBD1. Germline V gene sequence: CDR1 SNHLY, CDR2 FYNNEI. This CDR3 is 17 amino acids long. V shed 5 bases and J 2 bases; nucleotides not matched to a gene: 9. CDR3 sequence: CASSYLRDRGPNYGYTF. The CDR3 DNA sequence: TGTGCCAGCAGTTATCTCCGGGACAGGGGGCCCAACTATGGCTACACCTTC.